The 27 T cell receptor beta chains in this list originate from one sample, sequenced in a study of blood T cell repertoires in COVID-19. Only in-frame clones appear in the TCRdb table, and some are missing; sequencing was by immunoSEQ multiplex PCR. This repertoire shows over 200,000 clones, 80% to 90% found once; its top ten account for 15% to 17%. Sample: PBMCs or T cells enriched from blood (not recorded which). All receptors derive from a man aged 18 to 29 who had recovered from COVID-19.

This chain connects TRBV2 to TRBJ2-7; possible D gene TRBD1, 6 bases. Looked up from germline, CDR1 is SNHLY and CDR2 is FYNNEI. Trimming shortened V by 8 bases and J by 3 bases, and 17 bases separated the two germline ends. This CDR3 is built from 14 residues. CDR3 sequence reads: CASGEWTVYYEQYF. Written as DNA, the CDR3 is TGTGCCAGCGGAGAATGGACAGTCTACTACGAGCAGTACTTC.

This clone has more than one count but fewer than ten. The chain's CDR3 is CASSVGADQPQHF. The CDR3 DNA is TGTGCCAGCAGCGTAGGTGCGGATCAGCCCCAGCATTTT. J is TRBJ1-5 and V is TRBV9; no firm D call. The CDR3 is 13 residues long. The V gene's germline CDR1 is SGDLS and CDR2 YYNGEE. The V gene lost 0 bases and the J gene lost 5 bases, with 6 bases spanning the gap.

The chain couples TRBV28 to TRBJ2-1; 14 bases match TRBD2. CDR3 length equals 16 residues. The J segment lost 7 bases and the V segment lost 5 bases, leaving 7 bases of the junction unmatched. The germline V gene encodes CDR1 MDHEN and CDR2 SYDVKM. The CDR3 region has the DNA TGTGCCAGCAGTAGAGGGACTAGCGGGAGAGCGAATGAGCAGTTCTTC. Protein: CASSRGTSGRANEQFF.

V and J are TRBV7-3 and TRBJ1-1; 8 nucleotides agree with TRBD1. Germline V gives CDR1 SGHTA, CDR2 FQGTGA. This CDR3 has 15 residues. V shed 2 bases and J 4 bases; nucleotides not matched to a gene: 6. CDR3 in amino acids: CASSLGPTGGTEAFF. As DNA, the CDR3 is TGTGCCAGCAGCTTAGGACCCACAGGGGGCACTGAAGCTTTCTTT.

The chain is built from TRBV14 and TRBJ1-6, with D hard to call. The V gene lost 0 bases and the J gene lost 12 bases, with 9 bases spanning the gap. CDR1 and CDR2 (germline): SGHDN, FVKESK. The CDR3 contains 13 residues. The CDR3 coding sequence is TGTGCCAGCAGCCAAGATTATCTCAGACCCCTCCACTTT. It specifies CASSQDYLRPLHF.

The rearrangement joins TRBV7-9 to TRBJ2-2; a weak D match, TRBD1 (6 bases). V was clipped by 3 bases and J by 0 bases, with 14 bases between them. Germline CDR1 reads SEHNR; CDR2 reads FQNEAQ (reference sequence). The CDR3 runs to 17 residues. CDR3 bases: TGTGCCAGCAGCTTTTACAGGGCCCGATCGAACACCGGGGAGCTGTTTTTT. The encoded protein is CASSFYRARSNTGELFF.

This sequence joins TRBV7-8 and TRBJ2-7; 7 nucleotides line up with TRBD1. The CDR3 sequence is 14 residues long. Unmatched junction bases numbered 8, after V lost 7 bases and J lost 2 bases. The germline V gene has CDR1 SGHVS and CDR2 FQNEAQ. Here the CDR3 DNA reads TGTGCCAGCAACCACTACGGGACAGCCTACGAGCAGTACTTC. This sequence encodes CASNHYGTAYEQYF. The variable domain in full, with the rest retrieved from reference TRBV7-8 and TRBJ2-7, is GAGVSQSPRYKVAKRGQDVALRCDPISGHVSLFWYQQALGQGPEFLTYFQNEAQLDKSGLPSDRFFAERPEGSVSTLKIQRTQQEDSAVYLCASNHYGTAYEQYFGPGTRLTVT.

As regards this clone: A read error may account for a junction end that differs from germline. This chain connects TRBV3-1 (or the pseudogene TRBV3-2) to TRBJ2-5; TRBD2 might be the D (6 bases). This CDR3 comprises 12 residues. CDR1 is LGHDT and CDR2 is YNNKEL in the germline V gene (reference sequence). CDR3 protein: CASSQAHRDSHF. The CDR3 DNA reads TGTGCCAGCAGCCAAGCACACCGGGACTCCCACTTC.

CDR3 protein: CAISDAGRNSPLHF. CDR3 DNA: TGTGCCATCAGTGACGCAGGGCGTAATTCACCCCTCCACTTT. The rearrangement links TRBV10-3 to TRBJ1-6; D is perhaps TRBD1 (5 bases). The CDR3 extends over 14 amino acids. Germline CDR1 reads ENHRY; CDR2 reads SYGVKD. V gave up 3 bases and J gave up 6 bases, with 9 bases separating them.

This chain joins TRBV5-1 and TRBJ2-7, with 8 bases matching TRBD1. The V segment lost 2 bases and the J segment 5 bases; nucleotides outside the gene matches: 6. Germline lookup yields CDR1 SGHRS and CDR2 YFSETQ. This CDR3 comprises 14 residues. The CDR3 sequence: CASSLRTGWDEQYF. The CDR3 bases are TGCGCCAGCAGCTTACGGACAGGGTGGGACGAGCAGTACTTC.

This chain uses TRBV11-1 with TRBJ2-7; D possibly corresponds to TRBD2 (6 bases). CDR3 length: 16 residues. Germline loops: CDR1 SGHAT, CDR2 FQDESV (reference sequence). Trimming took off 1 base at V and 4 bases at J, with 17 bases between the two ends. This chain's CDR3 is CASSLGTGGPVYEQYF. The CDR3 bases are TGTGCCAGCAGCTTAGGGACCGGAGGGCCAGTATACGAGCAGTACTTC.

The chain recombines TRBV5-1 with TRBJ2-7; 9 bases are shared with TRBD2. The CDR3 is made up of 16 amino acids. Germline V lookup: CDR1 SGHRS, CDR2 YFSETQ. V lost 1 base to trimming and J lost 0 bases; unmatched junction nucleotides: 5. CDR3 in DNA: TGCGCCAGCAGCTTGACTAGCGGGCGAACCTCCTACGAGCAGTACTTC. Protein sequence: CASSLTSGRTSYEQYF.

This chain links TRBV28 with TRBJ1-1, with a tentative D call TRBD1 (6 bases). The CDR3 loop spans 12 amino acids. Trimming left V 6 bases short and J 6 bases short, with 11 bases between. Germline CDR1 MDHEN, CDR2 SYDVKM. The CDR3 coding sequence is TGTGCCAGCAGACAGGGACTAGCTGAAGCTTTCTTT. This sequence encodes CASRQGLAEAFF. The entire variable domain, with the rest obtained from reference TRBV28 and TRBJ1-1, is as follows: DVKVTQSSRYLVKRTGEKVFLECVQDMDHENMFWYRQDPGLGLRLIYFSYDVKMKEKGDIPEGYSVSREKKERFSLILESASTNQTSMYLCASRQGLAEAFFGQGTRLTVV.

The J gene is TRBJ2-1, the V gene TRBV2; no clear D gene. From germline, CDR1 is SNHLY and CDR2 FYNNEI. Trimming cost V 7 bases and J 3 bases, with 10 bases left between them. This CDR3 is 13 amino acids long. CDR3 in DNA: TGTGCCAGCAAAGAAGCTATCTACAATGAGCAGTTCTTC. Amino acids: CASKEAIYNEQFF.

This sequence joins TRBV6-5 and TRBJ2-7, with TRBD1 identical over 10 bases. Germline CDR1 MNHEY, CDR2 SVGAGI. J gave up 3 bases and V 5 bases, and 1 base lay outside the gene matches. The CDR3 totals 13 residues. CDR3 nucleotides: TGTGCCAGCAGTCGGGACAGGGGCTACGAGCAGTACTTC. The encoded protein is CASSRDRGYEQYF.

The gene calls are TRBV12-5 and TRBJ1-1; 8 bases match TRBD1. The V and J ends lost 5 bases and 4 bases, in that order; junction bases with no gene match: 3. Germline loops: CDR1 LGHNT, CDR2 FRNRAP. The CDR3 extends over 13 amino acids. This CDR3 reads CASGPDRGTEAFF. The CDR3 nucleotides are TGTGCTAGTGGTCCCGACAGGGGCACTGAAGCTTTCTTT.

This clone was seen only a few times. This rearrangement joins TRBV19 to TRBJ2-1; TRBD1 agrees at 11 bases. V lost 5 bases, J lost 5 bases, and 5 bases stayed unmatched. CDR1 is LNHDA and CDR2 is SQIVND in the germline V gene (reference sequence). The CDR3 runs to 15 residues. In DNA form, the CDR3 reads TGTGCCAGTAGTGCTTGGGACAGGGGGAACAATGAGCAGTTCTTC. This translates into CASSAWDRGNNEQFF.

The V and J genes are TRBV19 and TRBJ1-6, with D possibly TRBD1 on 6 matching bases. CDR3 length equals 12 residues. V shed 5 bases and J shed 14 bases, with 13 bases lying between them. The germline CDR1 and CDR2 sequences are LNHDA and SQIVND (reference sequence). The CDR3 sequence is CASSEDSTALHF. CDR3 DNA sequence: TGTGCCAGTAGTGAGGACAGTACGGCCCTCCACTTT.

CDR3 DNA: TGTGCCTGGAGTGTAAGGGGCATGATAGGCTATGGCTACACCTTC. Its translation: CAWSVRGMIGYGYTF. The chain couples TRBV30 to TRBJ1-2, with a weak D call TRBD1 (5 bases). The CDR3 consists of 15 residues. Germline CDR1 is GTSNPN and CDR2 is SVGIG (reference sequence). V dropped 0 bases and J dropped 4 bases, with 15 bases sitting between them.

This chain connects TRBV10-2 to TRBJ2-7; a weak D match, TRBD2 (5 bases). Germline-derived CDR1 and CDR2 are WSHSY and SAAADI. The CDR3 runs to 17 residues. The ends were cut back, 0 bases at V and 2 bases at J, with 17 bases in the middle. Here the CDR3 reads CASSESLWVGDTYEQYF. CDR3 DNA: TGCGCCAGCAGTGAGTCGTTATGGGTCGGGGATACCTACGAGCAGTACTTC.

V usage is TRBV30 and J usage is TRBJ1-5; TRBD1 agrees at 7 bases. The germline CDR1 and CDR2 sequences are GTSNPN and SVGIG (reference sequence). Trimming at V came to 2 bases and at J to 0 bases, leaving 4 bases not matched to a gene. This CDR3 spans 15 amino acids. The DNA for the CDR3 is TGTGCCTGGAGTAAGGGGGCAGCTAGCAATCAGCCCCAGCATTTT. Translating it yields CAWSKGAASNQPQHF.

The CDR3 here is CATSWGGPVDEQYF. CDR3 bases: TGTGCCACCAGTTGGGGGGGGCCGGTCGACGAGCAGTACTTC. The V gene is TRBV15, the J gene TRBJ2-7; TRBD2 might be the D (7 bases). Germline CDR1 LNHNV, CDR2 YYDKDF (reference sequence). This CDR3 contains 14 residues. V was pared by 6 bases and J by 5 bases, with 17 bases between.

The chain employs TRBV11-2 and TRBJ1-2; D gene uncertain. This CDR3 comprises 15 residues. The ends were cut back, 4 bases at V and 8 bases at J, with 20 bases in the middle. Germline V gene sequence: CDR1 SGHAT, CDR2 FQNNGV. The chain's CDR3 is CASSSISGGPRGYTF. For the CDR3, the DNA is TGTGCCAGCAGCTCGATATCCGGAGGGCCGAGGGGCTACACCTTC.

Only a few counts were recorded for this clone. The chain links TRBV6-5 to TRBJ1-2, with D hard to call. V was cut by 7 bases and J by 4 bases, with 19 bases left in between. The length of the CDR3 is 15 residues. Germline assignment: CDR1 MNHEY and CDR2 SVGAGI. The chain's CDR3 is CASTPPLGRGYGYTF. The CDR3 DNA reads as TGTGCCAGCACTCCCCCCCTGGGCCGTGGCTATGGCTACACCTTC.

The table lists this clone with a count of one. The rearrangement uses TRBV24-1 and TRBJ2-5; 8 bases are shared with TRBD1. V was clipped by 4 bases and J by 1 base; unmatched bases: 10. The germline CDR1 and CDR2 sequences are KGHDR and SFDVKD. This CDR3 spans 17 amino acids. The chain's CDR3 is CATSDPQGATFQETQYF. CDR3 DNA: TGTGCCACCAGTGACCCCCAGGGGGCTACCTTCCAAGAGACCCAGTACTTC.

This clone came up many times. V and J are TRBV12-5 and TRBJ1-1; D not resolved. This CDR3 is 19 amino acids long. V shed 3 bases and J shed 1 base, with 24 bases lying between them. Germline V gene data show CDR1 as LGHNT and CDR2 as FRNRAP. The DNA for the CDR3 is TGTGCTAGTGGTTTTATATCGGCAGACCTTTTAAGAGGGAACACTGAAGCTTTCTTT. Protein: CASGFISADLLRGNTEAFF. The full variable domain, completed using reference TRBV12-5 and TRBJ1-1, is DARVTQTPRHKVTEMGQEVTMRCQPILGHNTVFWYRQTMMQGLELLAYFRNRAPLDDSGMPKDRFSAEMPDATLATLKIQPSEPRDSAVYFCASGFISADLLRGNTEAFFGQGTRLTVV.

This clone showed up just once. In DNA, the CDR3 is TGTGCCACTAACTCCGCGGGGGCGCGAATGAACACTGAAGCTTTCTTT. It codes for CATNSAGARMNTEAFF. This sequence joins TRBV3-1 (or the pseudogene TRBV3-2) and TRBJ1-1; TRBD1 might be the D (6 bases). V was pared by 10 bases and J by 0 bases, with 21 bases between. Germline-derived CDR1 and CDR2 are LGHDT and YNNKEL (reference sequence). CDR3 length equals 16 residues.